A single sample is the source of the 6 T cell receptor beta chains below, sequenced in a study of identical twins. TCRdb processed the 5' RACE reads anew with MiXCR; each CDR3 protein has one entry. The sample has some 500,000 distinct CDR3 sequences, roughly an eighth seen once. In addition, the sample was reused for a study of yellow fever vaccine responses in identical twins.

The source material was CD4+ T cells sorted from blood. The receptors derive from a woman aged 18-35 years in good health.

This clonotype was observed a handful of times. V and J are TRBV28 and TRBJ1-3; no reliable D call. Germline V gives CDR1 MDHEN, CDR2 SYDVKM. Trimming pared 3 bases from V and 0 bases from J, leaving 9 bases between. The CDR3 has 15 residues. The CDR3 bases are TGTGCCAGCAGTTTCGACTCGGTCTCTGGAAACACCATATATTTT. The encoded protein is CASSFDSVSGNTIYF.

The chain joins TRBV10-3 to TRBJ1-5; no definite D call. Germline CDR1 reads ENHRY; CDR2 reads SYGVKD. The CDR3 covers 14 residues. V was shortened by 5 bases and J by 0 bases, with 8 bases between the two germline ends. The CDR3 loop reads CAISTGFSNQPQHF. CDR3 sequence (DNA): TGTGCCATCAGTACCGGTTTTAGCAATCAGCCCCAGCATTTT.

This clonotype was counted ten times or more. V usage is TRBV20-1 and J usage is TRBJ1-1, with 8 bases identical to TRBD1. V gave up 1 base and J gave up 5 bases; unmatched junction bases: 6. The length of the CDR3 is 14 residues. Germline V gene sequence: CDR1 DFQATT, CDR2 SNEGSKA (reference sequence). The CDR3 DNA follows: TGCAGTGCTAGAGGACAGGGGCTTCGGACTGAAGCTTTCTTT. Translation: CSARGQGLRTEAFF.

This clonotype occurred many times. The CDR3 region is CASSLDRGKLFF. The CDR3 DNA reads as TGTGCCAGCAGCTTAGATCGGGGGAAACTGTTTTTT. J is TRBJ1-4 and V is TRBV7-2; D is perhaps TRBD1 (5 bases). Trimming removed 1 base at V and 11 bases at J, with 8 bases between. This CDR3 has 12 amino acids. The V gene's germline CDR1 is SGHTA and CDR2 FQGNSA.

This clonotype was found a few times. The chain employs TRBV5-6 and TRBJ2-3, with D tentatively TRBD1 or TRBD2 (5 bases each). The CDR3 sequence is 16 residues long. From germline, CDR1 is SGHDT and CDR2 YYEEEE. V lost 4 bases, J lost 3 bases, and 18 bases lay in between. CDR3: CASSLNRDLRTDTQYF. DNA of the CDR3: TGTGCCAGCAGCCTCAACCGGGACCTAAGGACAGATACGCAGTATTTT.

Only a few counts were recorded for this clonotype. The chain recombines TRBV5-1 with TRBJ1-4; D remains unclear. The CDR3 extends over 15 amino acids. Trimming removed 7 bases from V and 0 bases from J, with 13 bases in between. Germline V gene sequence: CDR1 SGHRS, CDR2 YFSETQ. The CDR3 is CASGLSAATNEKLFF. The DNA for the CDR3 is TGCGCCAGCGGGCTTTCCGCCGCAACTAATGAAAAACTGTTTTTT. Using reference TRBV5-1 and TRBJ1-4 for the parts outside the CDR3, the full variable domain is KAGVTQTPRYLIKTRGQQVTLSCSPISGHRSVSWYQQTPGQGLQFLFEYFSETQRNKGNFPGRFSGRQFSNSRSEMNVSTLELGDSALYLCASGLSAATNEKLFFGSGTQLSVL.